Given below is one T cell receptor (beta chain) in context. Here immunoSEQ multiplex PCR was the method, and the copy in TCRdb shows in-frame clones only, minus some. The sample consists of about 120,000 clones, roughly 90% of them appearing once. The record originates from a study of control samples from healthy donors and cancer patients. The V and J ends lost 1 base and 2 bases, in that order; junction bases with no gene match: 7. Germline CDR1 and CDR2: SGHVS and FQNEAQ. The CDR3 runs 17 residues. Sequencing was done on a sample of blood. The TCR sequence derives from a woman between 50 and 59 years old in good health. The chain employs TRBV7-8 and TRBJ1-4, with TRBD1 matching 7 bases. CDR3 DNA: TGTGCCAGCAGCTTAGTTTTTAAGGGGGCTACTAATGAAAAACTGTTTTTT. Protein product: CASSLVFKGATNEKLFF.